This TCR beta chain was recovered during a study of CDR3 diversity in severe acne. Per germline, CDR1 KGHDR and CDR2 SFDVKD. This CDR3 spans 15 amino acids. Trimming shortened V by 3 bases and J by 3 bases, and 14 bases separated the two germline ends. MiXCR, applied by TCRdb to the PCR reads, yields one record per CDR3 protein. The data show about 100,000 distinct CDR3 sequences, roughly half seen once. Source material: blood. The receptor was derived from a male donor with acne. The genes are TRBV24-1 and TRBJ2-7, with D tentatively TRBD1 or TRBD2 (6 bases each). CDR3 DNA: TGTGCCACCAGTGATGCGGACGGGGGCCGCTACGAGCAGTACTTC. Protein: CATSDADGGRYEQYF.